These 30 T cell receptor beta chains share one sample of origin, sequenced in a study of blood T cell repertoires in COVID-19. TCRdb's table, derived via immunoSEQ multiplex PCR, lists solely in-frame clones and lacks some. The table has about 190,000 clones, over 70% seen once. The sequenced sample was peripheral blood. These TCRs come from a man aged 60 to 75 with active or convalescent COVID-19.

Written as DNA, the CDR3 is TGTGCCAGCACCCTGGGGGGGAATCAGCCCCAGCATTTT. It specifies CASTLGGNQPQHF. This chain links TRBV2 with TRBJ1-5; D perhaps matches TRBD1 (5 bases). V dropped 7 bases and J dropped 4 bases, with 11 bases sitting between them. Germline V gene sequence: CDR1 SNHLY, CDR2 FYNNEI. The CDR3 spans 13 residues.

The chain combines TRBV11-3 with TRBJ2-1, with D possibly matching TRBD1 (5 bases). The CDR3 contains 17 residues. Between the trimmed V and J ends, which lost 1 base and 0 bases, there was a span of 13 bases. Germline V gives CDR1 SGHNT, CDR2 YENEEA. The CDR3 here is CASSLGTQARSYNEQFF. The CDR3 DNA follows: TGTGCCAGCAGCTTAGGGACACAGGCGCGCTCCTACAATGAGCAGTTCTTC.

V usage is TRBV11-2 and J usage is TRBJ2-3, with 8 bases aligning to TRBD1. CDR3 length equals 16 residues. Unmatched junction bases numbered 10, after V lost 5 bases and J lost 3 bases. Germline V gene lookup returns CDR1 SGHAT and CDR2 FQNNGV. The CDR3 spells CASSIRQGRRTDTQYF. In DNA form, the CDR3 reads TGTGCCAGCAGCATTCGACAGGGGCGGAGGACAGATACGCAGTATTTT.

CDR3 protein: CASSPSSGTYEQYF. The CDR3 coding sequence is TGTGCCAGCTCACCTTCTAGCGGTACCTACGAGCAGTACTTC. The chain joins TRBV18 to TRBJ2-7; 7 bases map to TRBD2. Germline assignment: CDR1 KGHSH and CDR2 LQKENI. The CDR3 totals 14 residues. The V and J ends lost 3 bases and 2 bases, in that order; junction bases with no gene match: 4.

This chain links TRBV28 with TRBJ2-7; D is uncertain. V gave up 4 bases and J gave up 3 bases, with 10 bases separating them. CDR3 length: 13 amino acids. Germline values: CDR1 MDHEN, CDR2 SYDVKM. CDR3 nucleotide sequence: TGTGCCAGCAGTTCGTCGGAGATCTACGAGCAGTACTTC. This translates into CASSSSEIYEQYF. Together with reference TRBV28 and TRBJ2-7, the CDR3 gives the full variable domain: DVKVTQSSRYLVKRTGEKVFLECVQDMDHENMFWYRQDPGLGLRLIYFSYDVKMKEKGDIPEGYSVSREKKERFSLILESASTNQTSMYLCASSSSEIYEQYFGPGTRLTVT.

This clone appeared once. The CDR3 DNA reads as TGTGCCAGCAGCCTGGCAGTAGCGGGAGGCCGAGAGACCCAGTACTTC. Residues: CASSLAVAGGRETQYF. This chain uses TRBV11-3 with TRBJ2-5, with 10 bases lining up with TRBD2. The V segment lost 5 bases and the J segment 4 bases; nucleotides outside the gene matches: 10. This CDR3 has 16 amino acids. Germline CDR1 is SGHNT and CDR2 is YENEEA. The whole variable domain, filled in from reference TRBV11-3 and TRBJ2-5, reads EAGVVQSPRYKIIEKKQPVAFWCNPISGHNTLYWYLQNLGQGPELLIRYENEEAVDDSQLPKDRFSAERLKGVDSTLKIQPAELGDSAVYLCASSLAVAGGRETQYFGPGTRLLVL.

The chain is built from TRBV7-2 and TRBJ2-3; TRBD2 matches 9 bases. The ends lost 5 bases at V and 4 bases at J; junction bases unmatched: 13. CDR1 and CDR2 (germline): SGHTA, FQGNSA. The CDR3 spans 17 residues. In DNA, the CDR3 is TGTGCCAGCAGCCGCCGTAGCGGGAGTCCAGCGCCAGATACGCAGTATTTT. Amino acid sequence: CASSRRSGSPAPDTQYF.

The V gene is TRBV28, the J gene TRBJ2-6; D is possibly TRBD2 (5 bases). Germline V CDR1 and CDR2: MDHEN, SYDVKM. V lost 3 bases, J lost 0 bases, and 6 bases lay in between. CDR3 length: 15 residues. The CDR3 DNA follows: TGTGCCAGCAGTTTCGGGATCTCTGGGGCCAACGTCCTGACTTTC. As protein: CASSFGISGANVLTF.

There are a few counts of this clone. The V gene is TRBV7-2, the J gene TRBJ2-7; 8 bases are a match to TRBD2. Trimming removed 2 bases from V and 5 bases from J; junction bases left unmatched: 5. The CDR3 has 14 residues. CDR1 is SGHTA and CDR2 is FQGNSA in the germline V gene. The DNA of the CDR3 is TGTGCCAGCAGCTTAAGCGGGAGAGACAACGAGCAGTACTTC. Encoded protein: CASSLSGRDNEQYF.

J is TRBJ1-4 and V is TRBV7-9; maybe TRBD1 (6 bases). From germline, CDR1 is SEHNR and CDR2 FQNEAQ (reference sequence). V gave up 6 bases and J gave up 0 bases, with 20 bases separating them. The CDR3 is 18 residues long. This CDR3 reads CASRRGISRPTTNEKLFF. The DNA for the CDR3 is TGTGCCAGCAGGAGGGGGATTTCTCGACCTACAACTAATGAAAAACTGTTTTTT.

The chain recombines TRBV11-2 with TRBJ2-3, with TRBD2 matching 12 bases. The CDR3 is 14 residues long. The germline CDR1 and CDR2 sequences are SGHAT and FQNNGV. Losses at the gene ends were 2 bases for V and 14 bases for J; bases not matched to a gene: 8. CDR3 nucleotide sequence: TGTGCCAGCAGCTTAAAGCTAGCGGGAGGGGCCCGGTATTTT. This codes for CASSLKLAGGARYF.

The rearrangement joins TRBV5-1 to TRBJ1-6; the match to TRBD1 covers 8 bases. Germline V lookup: CDR1 SGHRS, CDR2 YFSETQ. CDR3 length: 15 residues. V was pared by 0 bases and J by 8 bases, with 4 bases of the junction left unmatched. The CDR3 nucleotides are TGCGCCAGCAGCTTGGATGCGACAGGGGATTCACCCCTCCACTTT. It is translated as CASSLDATGDSPLHF.

The V and J genes are TRBV11-2 and TRBJ2-7; D is unresolved. The V gene lost 2 bases and the J gene lost 3 bases, with 8 bases spanning the gap. CDR3 size: 13 residues. Germline values: CDR1 SGHAT, CDR2 FQNNGV. Here the CDR3 DNA reads TGTGCCAGCAGCTTATTACGGAGCTACGAGCAGTACTTC. This translates into CASSLLRSYEQYF.

This chain uses TRBV28 with TRBJ2-7; D may be TRBD2 (7 bases). Germline V CDR1 and CDR2: MDHEN, SYDVKM. The CDR3 totals 13 residues. With 7 bases removed from V and 2 bases from J, the gap between germline ends came to 12 bases. The CDR3 nucleotides are TGTGCCAGCATGAGGGGGAGGGCCTACGAGCAGTACTTC. Protein: CASMRGRAYEQYF. The whole variable domain, remainder taken from reference TRBV28 and TRBJ2-7, is DVKVTQSSRYLVKRTGEKVFLECVQDMDHENMFWYRQDPGLGLRLIYFSYDVKMKEKGDIPEGYSVSREKKERFSLILESASTNQTSMYLCASMRGRAYEQYFGPGTRLTVT.

The chain couples TRBV2 to TRBJ2-7; 9 bases align to TRBD1. This CDR3 has 14 amino acids. V dropped 6 bases and J dropped 4; count of bases not matched to a gene: 7. Germline CDR1 reads SNHLY; CDR2 reads FYNNEI. CDR3 DNA sequence: TGTGCCAGCAGCCTGGACAGGGGACAGTACGAGCAGTACTTC. Residues: CASSLDRGQYEQYF. The complete variable domain, with remaining parts taken from reference TRBV2 and TRBJ2-7, reads EPEVTQTPSHQVTQMGQEVILRCVPISNHLYFYWYRQILGQKVEFLVSFYNNEISEKSEIFDDQFSVERPDGSNFTLKIRSTKLEDSAMYFCASSLDRGQYEQYFGPGTRLTVT.

The chain employs TRBV7-6 and TRBJ2-1; 10 nucleotides align to TRBD2. Germline V gene sequence: CDR1 SGHVS, CDR2 FNYEAQ. Trimming at V came to 2 bases and at J to 5 bases, leaving 9 bases not matched to a gene. CDR3 length: 17 amino acids. The CDR3 loop is CASSLYWPSGSNNEQFF. Written as DNA, the CDR3 is TGTGCCAGCAGCTTATATTGGCCTAGCGGGAGTAACAATGAGCAGTTCTTC.

The gene calls are TRBV4-2 and TRBJ2-2; weak D call: TRBD2 (6 bases). Per the germline V gene, CDR1 is LGHNA and CDR2 is YNFKEQ. Trimming shortened V by 2 bases and J by 2 bases, and 12 bases separated the two germline ends. The CDR3 sequence is 16 residues long. CDR3 loop: CASSQLGRGNTGELFF. The CDR3 DNA reads TGTGCCAGCAGCCAACTTGGGCGGGGCAACACCGGGGAGCTGTTTTTT.

This clone has more than one count but fewer than ten. Here the CDR3 DNA reads TGTGCCAGCAGAGGGGCCTCCTATAATTCACCCCTCCACTTT. Translation: CASRGASYNSPLHF. The chain links TRBV7-9 to TRBJ1-6; TRBD1 is a possible D gene (5 bases). Trimming took off 6 bases at V and 0 bases at J, with 6 bases between the two ends. The length of the CDR3 is 14 residues. Germline V lookup: CDR1 SEHNR, CDR2 FQNEAQ (reference sequence).

This clone was seen more than once but under ten times. The chain links TRBV11-2 to TRBJ2-1; a weak D match, TRBD1 (6 bases). Trimming removed 7 bases at V and 4 bases at J, with 11 bases between. This CDR3 has 13 residues. In germline, CDR1 is SGHAT, CDR2 FQNNGV. DNA for the CDR3: TGTGCCAGCACCCCAGGGGTTTACAATGAGCAGTTCTTC. Encoded protein: CASTPGVYNEQFF.

The rearrangement uses TRBV28 and TRBJ1-5, with a weak D call TRBD1 (5 bases). The CDR3 spans 17 residues. Germline V gene lookup returns CDR1 MDHEN and CDR2 SYDVKM. The V gene lost 6 bases and the J gene lost 0 bases, with 18 bases spanning the gap. This CDR3 is CASSRGGSTYSNQPQHF. As DNA, the CDR3 is TGTGCCAGCAGCCGGGGGGGGAGTACTTATAGCAATCAGCCCCAGCATTTT.

The CDR3 sequence: CASPGAGANGANVLTF. CDR3 bases: TGTGCCAGCCCCGGAGCGGGAGCAAACGGGGCCAACGTCCTGACTTTC. The chain links TRBV27 to TRBJ2-6, with 8 bases lining up with TRBD2. CDR3 length equals 16 residues. CDR1 MNHEY and CDR2 SMNVEV come from the germline V gene (reference sequence). V shed 8 bases, J shed 4 bases, and the junction held 10 bases outside the gene matches.

The CDR3 region has the DNA TGTGCCAGCAGCCAAGGAACAGGGGGATTTGGCGAAAAACTGTTTTTT. It codes for CASSQGTGGFGEKLFF. The gene calls are TRBV3-1 (or the pseudogene TRBV3-2) and TRBJ1-4; TRBD1 aligns across 8 bases. V was pared by 1 base and J by 8 bases, with 9 bases of the junction left unmatched. From germline, CDR1 is LGHDT and CDR2 YNNKEL (reference sequence). The CDR3 consists of 16 residues.

This sequence joins TRBV6-5 and TRBJ2-5; TRBD1 is a possible D gene (6 bases). Per germline, CDR1 MNHEY and CDR2 SVGAGI. The CDR3 length is 15 residues. The V gene lost 2 bases and the J gene lost 5 bases, with 15 bases spanning the gap. This CDR3 reads CASSYRGGWGETQYF. The CDR3 nucleotides read TGTGCCAGCAGTTACAGAGGGGGTTGGGGGGAGACCCAGTACTTC.

V gene TRBV5-6 combines with J gene TRBJ1-2; TRBD1 matches at 11 bases. CDR1 is SGHDT and CDR2 is YYEEEE in the germline V gene. The CDR3 consists of 14 residues. V lost 3 bases and J lost 4; bases outside the gene matches: 2. CDR3 sequence reads: CASSSGTGGYGYTF. The CDR3 DNA is TGTGCCAGCAGCTCGGGGACAGGGGGCTATGGCTACACCTTC.

V gene TRBV29-1 combines with J gene TRBJ2-1; 7 nucleotides match TRBD2. In germline, CDR1 is SQVTM, CDR2 ANQGSEA. V shed 7 bases and J 7 bases; nucleotides not matched to a gene: 13. This CDR3 contains 14 residues. CDR3 coding DNA: TGCAGCGCCCGAACGGGGGAGGGCCGGAATGAGCAGTTCTTC. Translation gives CSARTGEGRNEQFF.

The rearrangement joins TRBV18 to TRBJ2-3; D uncertain. The CDR3 spans 13 residues. The ends were cut back, 0 bases at V and 2 bases at J, with 3 bases in the middle. Germline V lookup: CDR1 KGHSH, CDR2 LQKENI. The CDR3 is CASSPPATDTQYF. The CDR3 nucleotides are TGTGCCAGCTCACCACCGGCCACAGATACGCAGTATTTT.

This clone was observed once. This rearrangement joins TRBV4-3 to TRBJ2-7; the match to TRBD2 covers 8 bases. The V segment lost 0 bases and the J segment 5 bases; nucleotides outside the gene matches: 15. The CDR3 spans 18 residues. Germline assignment: CDR1 LGHNA and CDR2 YSLEER. In DNA form, the CDR3 reads TGCGCCAGCAGCCAAGATAGGCTAGCGGGCAGACTAGTAGACGAGCAGTACTTC. Translated: CASSQDRLAGRLVDEQYF.

J is TRBJ2-2 and V is TRBV5-8; 7 bases align to TRBD1. V lost 4 bases and J lost 7; bases outside the gene matches: 10. The CDR3 extends over 15 amino acids. Germline CDR1 and CDR2: SGHTS and YDEGEE. The CDR3 protein is CASSPRQGRGGELFF. In DNA form, the CDR3 reads TGTGCCAGCAGCCCTAGACAGGGTCGGGGCGGGGAGCTGTTTTTT.

V gene TRBV18 combines with J gene TRBJ1-3, with 8 positions matching TRBD1. Germline V CDR1 and CDR2: KGHSH, LQKENI. This CDR3 comprises 16 residues. V was clipped by 5 bases and J by 4 bases; unmatched bases: 10. CDR3 region: CASSSRDRQRGNTIYF. Written as DNA, the CDR3 is TGTGCCAGCTCATCAAGGGACAGGCAAAGGGGAAACACCATATATTTT.

The rearrangement uses TRBV11-2 and TRBJ2-1, with TRBD1 as a possible D gene (6 bases). The CDR3 length is 12 residues. V was shortened by 5 bases and J by 9 bases, with 11 bases between the two germline ends. Germline CDR1 reads SGHAT; CDR2 reads FQNNGV. The CDR3 sequence is CASSPQGTEQFF. The CDR3 DNA is TGTGCCAGCAGCCCACAGGGTACTGAGCAGTTCTTC.